The rows below give T cell receptor beta chains drawn from one sample of a study of cytomegalovirus exposure and HLA in healthy donors. TCRdb's copy holds only in-frame clones and misses some; the assay was immunoSEQ multiplex PCR. The table includes some 330,000 clones, 75% to 90% detected once. Sequencing input: PBMCs. The receptors here all came from a woman in her late teens or twenties in good health and CMV-seronegative. The CDR3 runs from the conserved cysteine through the conserved F or W.

V,J,CDR3
TRBV7-2,TRBJ1-2,CASSPPRTRTPYGYTF
TRBV6-1,TRBJ1-3,CASSVDSSGNTIYF
TRBV11-3,TRBJ2-1,CASSFRAGGPGEQFF
TRBV6-5,TRBJ1-1,CASSADRDLFEAFF
TRBV19,TRBJ2-2,CASSPPGELFF
TRBV5-6,TRBJ2-5,CASSLVTGVEETQYF
TRBV5-6,TRBJ2-7,CASSLGLALQYEQYF
TRBV18,TRBJ2-3,CASSPAGPTDTQYF
TRBV2,TRBJ1-2,CASIAGTGAHGYTF
TRBV5-6,TRBJ2-7,CASSKGQGVAYEQYF
TRBV7-2,TRBJ1-3,CASSLARTLGNTIYF
TRBV28,TRBJ2-1,CASSSLGGGPYNEQFF
TRBV6-5,TRBJ2-7,CASSYGDGGEQYF
TRBV2,TRBJ1-2,CASQQGNYGYTF
TRBV4-3,TRBJ2-1,CASSQDRSGTSGSWPYNEQFF
TRBV14,TRBJ2-1,CASSQDRRRGEQFF
TRBV7-8,TRBJ1-3,CASSNVQSSGNTIYF
TRBV7-3,TRBJ2-7,CASSVGHQSYEQYF
TRBV27,TRBJ2-7,CASSLSSSGGSYEQYF
TRBV4-2,TRBJ2-7,CASSQGLAYEQYF
TRBV18,TRBJ2-5,CASSPPGKETQYF
TRBV19,TRBJ2-3,CASSIEGGTQYF
TRBV7-2,TRBJ2-1,CASSLVGVNNEQFF
TRBV28,TRBJ2-7,CATLSHGRGTYEQYF
TRBV7-2,TRBJ2-7,CASSDYGEQYF
TRBV6-1,TRBJ1-5,CASRWDRVEQPQHF
TRBV7-2,TRBJ1-5,CASSSPNQPQHF
TRBV7-9,TRBJ1-1,CASSLVAGSGNTEAFF
TRBV5-1,TRBJ2-3,CASSLSTQGVTDTQYF
TRBV29-1,TRBJ2-7,CSVGASGSLYEQYF
TRBV5-4,TRBJ1-1,CASSLDRGHTEAFF
TRBV28,TRBJ1-1,CASSPGGGNTEAFF
TRBV10-3,TRBJ2-6,CAINEGSGANVLTF
TRBV5-6,TRBJ2-7,CASSSPGTRTYEQYF
TRBV7-9,TRBJ1-4,CASSPEGQPEKLFF
TRBV7-3,TRBJ2-5,CASNSGVGETQYF
TRBV14,TRBJ2-1,CASSQGPGARPFF
TRBV28,TRBJ2-3,CASSKVGPGVGDTQYF
TRBV4-2,TRBJ2-3,CASSQVEGSMADTQYF
TRBV28,TRBJ2-2,CASRSGQGGAGELFF
TRBV6-5,TRBJ1-1,CASSYEQGKYEAFF
TRBV7-9,TRBJ2-3,CASSKLAGAPDTQYF
TRBV6-5,TRBJ1-2,CASSYGLGGANYGYTF
TRBV9,TRBJ2-5,CASSVVGGIETQYF
TRBV5-4,TRBJ2-7,CASSSGTVNEQYF
TRBV5-1,TRBJ1-1,CASSPVVGGLAEAFF
TRBV9,TRBJ1-1,CASSVLDSNTEAFF
TRBV4-2,TRBJ2-4,CASSPHTMTSGKNIQYF
TRBV11-1,TRBJ2-1,CASSPDGLAGVNEQFF
TRBV9,TRBJ2-2,CASSVRWTVNTGELFF
TRBV27,TRBJ2-3,CASTGGTALFTDTQYF
TRBV28,TRBJ1-2,CASSSPPGHLNYGYTF
TRBV27,TRBJ1-4,CASSLGTGIEKLFF
TRBV7-2,TRBJ1-2,CASSYHSGTGDGYTF
TRBV7-2,TRBJ1-5,CASSLAGGAGQPQHF
TRBV18,TRBJ2-7,CASSPVGVSYEQYF
TRBV27,TRBJ1-4,CASSFGKGRWKLFF
TRBV7-2,TRBJ1-2,CASSSTNYGYTF
TRBV2,TRBJ1-5,CASSDALTVQPQHF